This is a list of T cell receptor beta chains from one sample in a study of cytomegalovirus exposure and HLA in healthy donors. The table came from immunoSEQ multiplex PCR; TCRdb's copy has only in-frame clones and leaves some out. The sample carries 100,000 to 150,000 clones, around 70% recorded once. The sequenced material came from PBMCs. The receptor set was obtained from a woman aged 40-49 years in good health and CMV-seropositive. The CDR3 runs from the conserved cysteine through the conserved F or W. D genes are given only for firm matches. Not all rows give a size; the values are once, few, many and, for expanded clones, a class.

V	J	size	D	DNA	CDR3
TRBV5-1	TRBJ1-1	-	-	TGCGCCAGCAGCTCCGGACAGCCTAACACTGAAGCTTTCTTT	CASSSGQPNTEAFF
TRBV30	TRBJ1-5	-	TRBD1	TGTGCCTGGACTCTCAGGGGGGATCAGCCCCAGCATTTT	CAWTLRGDQPQHF
TRBV27	TRBJ2-7	few	-	TGTGCCAGCAGTTTTACAGCCAGCTCCTACGAGCAGTACTTC	CASSFTASSYEQYF
TRBV5-4	TRBJ2-1	few	-	TGTGCCAGCAGCTCAGAACAAAGCGGTAAAGAGCAGTTCTTC	CASSSEQSGKEQFF
TRBV2	TRBJ1-2	once	TRBD1	TGTGCCAGCAGTGAAGGGACAGGAACTAACTATGGCTACACCTTC	CASSEGTGTNYGYTF
TRBV5-5	TRBJ2-7	-	-	TGTGCCAGCAGCCCCGATGAAGGGGTAGGTAGGCAGTACTTC	CASSPDEGVGRQYF
TRBV19	TRBJ2-7	-	-	TGTGCCAGTAGTACGGGGACTGGAAGCTACGAGCAGTACTTC	CASSTGTGSYEQYF
TRBV18	TRBJ1-2	-	TRBD1	TGTGCCAGCTCACAAGACAGGGTCTATGGCTACACCTTC	CASSQDRVYGYTF
TRBV6-6	TRBJ1-1	-	TRBD1	TGTGCCAGCAATATTATGAGCGGGACAGGGCTCTCTTTCTTT	CASNIMSGTGLSFF
TRBV4-2	TRBJ1-2	-	-	TGTGCCAGCAGCCAAACACATGCTAAAATGAGCGATGGCTACACCTTC	CASSQTHAKMSDGYTF
TRBV5-1	TRBJ1-1	-	TRBD1	TGCGCCAGCAGCGGGGCGGACAGGGAGGCTTTCTTT	CASSGADREAFF
TRBV5-1	TRBJ2-3	-	TRBD2	TGCGCCAGCAGGACAAGCGGGGGTGCAGATACGCAGTATTTT	CASRTSGGADTQYF
TRBV7-2	TRBJ2-2	few	TRBD1	TGCGCCAGCAGCTTTTCGGGACAGGGGAACACCGGGGAGCTGTTTTTT	CASSFSGQGNTGELFF
TRBV7-8	TRBJ1-1	-	-	TGTGCCAGCAGCTTAGGGTATGGCAGGGAAGCCACTGAAGCTTTCTTT	CASSLGYGREATEAFF
TRBV5-1	TRBJ2-7	-	-	TGCGCCAGCAGCGAACCTCACACGGGGCAGTACTTC	CASSEPHTGQYF
TRBV7-8	TRBJ2-7	-	TRBD1	TGTGCCAGCAGCCGAAGGAGGAGTCTAGGGACAGGGGACCCCTACGAGCAGTACTTC	CASSRRRSLGTGDPYEQYF
TRBV13	TRBJ1-1	-	TRBD1	TGTGCCAGCAGCACCGGGAGGGGGCGTAAAGCTTTCTTT	CASSTGRGRKAFF
TRBV5-5	TRBJ2-2	-	TRBD2	TGTGCCAGCAGCTTGGCCCCGTGGGGAGGGCGTACCGGGGAGCTGTTTTTT	CASSLAPWGGRTGELFF
TRBV11-3	TRBJ2-3	-	-	TGTGCCAGCAGCTTAAACAGTCTTAGCACAGATACGCAGTATTTT	CASSLNSLSTDTQYF
TRBV6-1	TRBJ1-5	-	-	TGTGCCAGCACCCCAGGAGGTAATCAGCCCCAGCATTTT	CASTPGGNQPQHF
TRBV28	TRBJ1-1	-	TRBD1	TGTGCCAGCAGTGGGACAGGGATTGAAGCTTTCTTT	CASSGTGIEAFF
TRBV6-6	TRBJ2-1	once	TRBD2	TGTGCCAGCAGTTACAAAGCGGGGCGGAGGGGCAATGAGCAGTTCTTC	CASSYKAGRRGNEQFF
TRBV7-9	TRBJ1-2	-	-	TGTTCCAGCGGCAGGGGATTGTATGGCTACACCTTC	CSSGRGLYGYTF